Below are 10 T cell receptor beta chains sequenced from a single sample in a study of T cells in Graves' hyperthyroidism and ophthalmopathy. RNA transcripts provided the source from which TCR beta CDR3 regions were amplified. During a first-round RT-PCR of the TCR CDR3, the HTBI primer set was used. TCRdb re-called the multiplex PCR reads with MiXCR, one entry per CDR3 protein. The sample yields about 560,000 distinct CDR3 sequences, roughly a sixth seen once. Sequencing was performed on blood. The receptors here all came from a woman aged 18-29 years with Graves' hyperthyroidism.

Here the CDR3 reads CASSGGLATYEQYF. The CDR3 DNA reads as TGTGCCAGCAGTGGGGGACTAGCGACCTACGAGCAGTACTTC. The chain employs TRBV2 and TRBJ2-7; 10 bases are a match to TRBD2. The CDR3 sequence is 14 residues long. Germline loops: CDR1 SNHLY, CDR2 FYNNEI. V lost 4 bases, J lost 2 bases, and 2 bases stayed unmatched.

V is TRBV10-1 and J is TRBJ2-1, with TRBD2 matching 10 bases. This CDR3 has 16 residues. The germline CDR1 and CDR2 sequences are WNHNN and SYGVQD (reference sequence). Germline trimming cut 3 bases from V and 6 bases from J; bases unmatched to any gene: 8. The DNA for the CDR3 is TGCGCCAGCAGTGACAGTGGAGCGGGGGGGTTCAATGAGCAGTTCTTC. As protein: CASSDSGAGGFNEQFF.

The gene calls are TRBV20-1 and TRBJ2-1, with TRBD2 matching 12 bases. The CDR3 contains 15 residues. V lost 6 bases, J lost 4 bases, and 7 bases stayed unmatched. Germline lookup yields CDR1 DFQATT and CDR2 SNEGSKA (reference sequence). CDR3 region: CSAQGTSGPYNEQFF. The CDR3 nucleotides read TGCAGTGCCCAAGGGACTAGCGGGCCTTACAATGAGCAGTTCTTC.

In its sample, this clonotype was seen many times. This chain joins TRBV3-1 and TRBJ1-5; D remains ambiguous. The CDR3 runs 13 residues. Germline loops: CDR1 LGHDT, CDR2 YNNKEL (reference sequence). With 1 base removed from V and 10 bases from J, the gap between germline ends came to 11 bases. The CDR3 loop is CASSQAVDQPQHF. In nucleotides, the CDR3 is TGTGCCAGCAGCCAAGCGGTCGACCAACCCCAGCATTTT.

This clonotype was seen repeatedly, ten times or more. The chain couples TRBV27 to TRBJ2-1; D assignment may be TRBD1 or TRBD2 (5 bases each). Trimming took off 6 bases at V and 5 bases at J, with 11 bases between the two ends. Per the germline V gene, CDR1 is MNHEY and CDR2 is SMNVEV (reference sequence). The CDR3 runs to 13 residues. CDR3 residues: CASRRGLNNEQFF. The DNA of the CDR3 is TGTGCCAGCAGGAGGGGTTTGAACAATGAGCAGTTCTTC.

Remarks on this clonotype: This may stem from a read error, because a much larger clone lies one nucleotide away. The gene calls are TRBV30 and TRBJ2-3, with D uncertain. Between the trimmed V and J ends, which lost 4 bases and 4 bases, there was a span of 15 bases. The CDR3 is 14 amino acids. Looked up from germline, CDR1 is GTSNPN and CDR2 is SVGIG (reference sequence). CDR3 loop: CAWNSGLGADTQYF. CDR3 DNA: TGTGCCTGGAATTCCGGCCTTGGCGCAGATACGCAGTATTTT. The full variable domain, rest sourced from reference TRBV30 and TRBJ2-3, is SQTIHQWPATLVQPVGSPLSLECTVEGTSNPNLYWYRQAAGRGLQLLFYSVGIGQISSEVPQNLSASRPQDRQFILSSKKLLLSDSGFYLCAWNSGLGADTQYFGPGTRLTVL.

This clonotype turned up a few times. The gene calls are TRBV27 and TRBJ1-1, with D perhaps matching TRBD1 (6 bases). CDR1 is MNHEY and CDR2 is SMNVEV in the germline V gene (reference sequence). Deletions cut 6 bases from V and 6 bases from J, with 26 bases between. This CDR3 has 17 amino acids. CDR3 residues: CASRKLGSGGRYAEAFF. The CDR3 DNA is TGTGCCAGCAGGAAGTTAGGATCCGGGGGGCGGTATGCTGAAGCTTTCTTT.

This clonotype has a count of ten or more. The V and J genes are TRBV20-1 and TRBJ2-2; possible D gene TRBD1, 6 bases. Trimming shortened V by 3 bases and J by 3 bases, and 14 bases separated the two germline ends. The CDR3 loop spans 15 amino acids. The germline gives CDR1 DFQATT, CDR2 SNEGSKA (reference sequence). The chain's CDR3 is CSARETGYDTGELFF. The CDR3 DNA is TGCAGTGCTAGGGAAACAGGGTATGACACCGGGGAGCTGTTTTTT.

In its sample, this clonotype was seen many times. V gene TRBV11-3 combines with J gene TRBJ2-2, with D tentatively TRBD1 (6 bases). CDR1 is SGHNT and CDR2 is YENEEA in the germline V gene. This CDR3 spans 14 amino acids. Trimming shortened V by 8 bases and J by 4 bases, and 14 bases separated the two germline ends. CDR3 loop: CASCPGQPTGELFF. CDR3 nucleotides: TGTGCCAGCTGCCCGGGACAACCCACCGGGGAGCTGTTTTTT.

This clonotype was counted ten times or more. The gene calls are TRBV5-6 and TRBJ1-5; perhaps TRBD1 as D (6 bases). Trimming removed 5 bases at V and 5 bases at J, with 17 bases between. The germline V gene encodes CDR1 SGHDT and CDR2 YYEEEE. The CDR3 runs 15 residues. The CDR3 DNA is TGTGCCAGCAGTCGTACAGGGTACCCCCATCAGCCCCAGCATTTT. It translates to CASSRTGYPHQPQHF.